The present T cell receptor beta chain was sequenced within a study of neoadjuvant anti-PD-1 for oral cavity cancer. Only in-frame clones appear in the TCRdb table, and some are missing; sequencing was by immunoSEQ multiplex PCR. The table has about 81,000 clones, more than 80% seen once. Study-wide results and caveats: TCR analyses covered only a few patients per response group.

These newly diagnosed stage II-IVA oral cavity squamous cell carcinoma patients had no prior systemic or radiation treatment. The patients had HPV-negative, locally advanced oral cavity squamous cell carcinoma. The CDR3 has 18 residues. In germline, CDR1 is SEHNR, CDR2 FQNEAQ (reference sequence). Trimming cost V 6 bases and J 0 bases, with 21 bases left between them. About this clone: Its specificity is not known.

Sequenced here: PBMCs, sampled before nivolumab (anti-PD-1) treatment. This clonotype was obtained from a person aged 35-79 years with oral cavity squamous cell carcinoma. The chain links TRBV7-9 to TRBJ1-3; D perhaps matches TRBD1 (6 bases). The CDR3 spells CASRTGTLTPSSGNTIYF. The DNA for the CDR3 is TGTGCCAGCAGAACCGGGACACTCACCCCGAGCTCTGGAAACACCATATATTTT. Using reference TRBV7-9 and TRBJ1-3 for the parts outside the CDR3, the full variable domain is DTGVSQNPRHKITKRGQNVTFRCDPISEHNRLYWYRQTLGQGPEFLTYFQNEAQLEKSRLLSDRFSAERPKGSFSTLEIQRTEQGDSAMYLCASRTGTLTPSSGNTIYFGEGSWLTVV.